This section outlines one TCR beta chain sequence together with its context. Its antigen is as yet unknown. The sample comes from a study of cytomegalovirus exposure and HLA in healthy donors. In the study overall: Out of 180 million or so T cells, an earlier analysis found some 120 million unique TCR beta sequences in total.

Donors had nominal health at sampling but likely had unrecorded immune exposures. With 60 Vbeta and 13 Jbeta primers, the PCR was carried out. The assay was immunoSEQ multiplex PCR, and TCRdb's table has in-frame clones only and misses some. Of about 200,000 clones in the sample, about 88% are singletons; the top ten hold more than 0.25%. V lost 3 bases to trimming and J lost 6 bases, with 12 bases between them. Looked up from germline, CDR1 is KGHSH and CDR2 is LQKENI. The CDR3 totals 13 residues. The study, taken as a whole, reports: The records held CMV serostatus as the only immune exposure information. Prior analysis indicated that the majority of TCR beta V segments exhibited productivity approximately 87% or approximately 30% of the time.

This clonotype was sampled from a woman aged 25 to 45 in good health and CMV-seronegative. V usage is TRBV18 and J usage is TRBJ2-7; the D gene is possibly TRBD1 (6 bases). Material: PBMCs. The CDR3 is CASSPLQGGEQYF. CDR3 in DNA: TGTGCCAGCTCACCTTTACAGGGTGGCGAGCAGTACTTC.